This TCR beta chain was recovered during a study of blood T cell repertoires in COVID-19 (TCRdb year 2020). For context, the study as a whole: Collaborator samples came from the United States, Italy and Spain and covered acute and convalescent phases of COVID-19. The dataset comprised deeply sampled blood TCRbeta repertoires from subjects exposed to, actively infected with, or recovered from COVID-19. A freely available public database, intended as a resource for researchers studying the immune response to SARS-CoV-2, is where the repertoires were released. The prospective study material was composed of cDNA or gDNA derived from T cells, B-cell-depleted T cells, or PBMCs. The samples were drawn from two sources: the first 160 participants of the ongoing ImmuneRACE study, and 950 to 1,500 subjects contributed by 6 global collaborators. Where available, HLA class I and class II types were obtained from metadata supplied by the sample provider rather than from assay-based typing. Sample metadata almost always included a de-identified subject ID, COVID-19 status, age in years and sex.

Collaborating institutions collected whole blood in K2EDTA tubes following their own protocols. Collaborator samples were shipped for TCRbeta analysis as frozen whole blood, isolated PBMCs, or DNA extracted from either sample type. The study at large found these results: How much clinical and demographic metadata was included differed by source and by participant, and the metadata was provided uncurated.

TCRbeta CDR3 regions were amplified from genomic DNA by means of the immunoSEQ Assay, a bias-controlled multiplex PCR. For the original study's pipeline: Nucleated cell counts per sample were estimated from amplification of reference gene primers within the assay. To quantify the absolute abundance of each unique TCRbeta CDR3 rearrangement, sequence reads were collapsed and filtered. Productive Simpson clonality was computed per sample as the square root of Simpson's diversity index over productive rearrangements. TCRdb took over this immuneACCESS table, retaining in-frame rearrangements with V and J assigned. Such tables are incomplete; in checked studies, under half of the missing clones stem from an unresolved V gene, and the remainder is unexplained. V and J calls and clone size come straight from that table; D and trimming were deduced from the DNA. This sample gives about 94,000 clones in total; about 89% of them show up just once. 7% to 8% of the sample goes to the ten largest clones.

As for this clone: Its recognized antigen is unknown. No much larger clone is present one base from it, and per-base qualities are unavailable.

The TCR sequence derives from a human donor with acute or convalescent COVID-19. The donor label of this sample is uncertain. Sequencing was carried out using peripheral blood.

The sequence in DNA is TGTGCCAGCAAGTTACGAGCGGCGACTAGCACAGATACGCAGTATTTT. This is translated as CASKLRAATSTDTQYF. The chain is made from TRBV27 and TRBJ2-3; a weak D assignment points to TRBD2 (5 bases agree). V loses 7 bases of germline sequence and J loses 0 bases, and the interval between the two ends is 17 bases. Counted from cysteine to phenylalanine, this CDR3 has 16 amino acids. Only the CDR3 DNA stays, 48 bases, in frame from base 1. The germline V gene (reference sequence) yields MNHEY for CDR1 and SMNVEV for CDR2.